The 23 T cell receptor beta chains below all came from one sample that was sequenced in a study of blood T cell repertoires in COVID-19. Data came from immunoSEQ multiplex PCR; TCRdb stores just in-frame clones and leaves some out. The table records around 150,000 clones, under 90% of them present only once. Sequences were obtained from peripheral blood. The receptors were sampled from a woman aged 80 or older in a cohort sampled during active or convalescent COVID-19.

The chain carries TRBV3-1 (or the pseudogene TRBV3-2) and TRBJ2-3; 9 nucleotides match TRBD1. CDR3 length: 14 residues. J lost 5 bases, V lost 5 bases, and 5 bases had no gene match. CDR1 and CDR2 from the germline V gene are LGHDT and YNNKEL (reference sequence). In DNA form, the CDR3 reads TGTGCCAGCAGCTGGACAGGGGCATTAGATACGCAGTATTTT. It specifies CASSWTGALDTQYF.

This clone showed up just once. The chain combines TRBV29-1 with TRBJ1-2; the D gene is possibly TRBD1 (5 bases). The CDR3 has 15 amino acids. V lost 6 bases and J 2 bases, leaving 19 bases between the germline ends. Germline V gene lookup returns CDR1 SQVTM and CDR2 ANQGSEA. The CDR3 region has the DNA TGCAGCGTGCTCCCACCGACAGTGCTAAACTATGGCTACACCTTC. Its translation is CSVLPPTVLNYGYTF.

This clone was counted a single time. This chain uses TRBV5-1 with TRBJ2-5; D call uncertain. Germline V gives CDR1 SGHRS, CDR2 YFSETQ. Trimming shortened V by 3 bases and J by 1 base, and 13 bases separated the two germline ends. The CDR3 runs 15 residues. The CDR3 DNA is TGCGCCAGCAGCTCCCTCATAGAAAGCCAAGAGACCCAGTACTTC. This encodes CASSSLIESQETQYF.

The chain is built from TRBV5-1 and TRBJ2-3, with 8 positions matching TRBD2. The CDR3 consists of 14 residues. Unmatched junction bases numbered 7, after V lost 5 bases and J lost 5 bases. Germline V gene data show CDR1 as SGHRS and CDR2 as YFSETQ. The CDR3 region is CASSGSGVEDTQYF. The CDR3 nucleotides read TGCGCCAGCAGTGGTAGCGGGGTTGAAGATACGCAGTATTTT.

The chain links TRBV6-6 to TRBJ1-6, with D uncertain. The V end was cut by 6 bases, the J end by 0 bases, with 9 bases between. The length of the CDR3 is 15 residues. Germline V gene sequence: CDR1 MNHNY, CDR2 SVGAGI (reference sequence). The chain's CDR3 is CASRWRSSYNSPLHF. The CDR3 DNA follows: TGTGCCAGCAGATGGAGGAGCTCCTATAATTCACCCCTCCACTTT.

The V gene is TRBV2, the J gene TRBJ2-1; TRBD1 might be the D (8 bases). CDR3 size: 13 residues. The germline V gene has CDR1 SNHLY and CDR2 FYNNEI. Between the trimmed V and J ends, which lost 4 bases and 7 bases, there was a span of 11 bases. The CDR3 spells CASSVQGGNEQFF. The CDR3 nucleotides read TGTGCCAGCAGTGTACAGGGGGGGAATGAGCAGTTCTTC.

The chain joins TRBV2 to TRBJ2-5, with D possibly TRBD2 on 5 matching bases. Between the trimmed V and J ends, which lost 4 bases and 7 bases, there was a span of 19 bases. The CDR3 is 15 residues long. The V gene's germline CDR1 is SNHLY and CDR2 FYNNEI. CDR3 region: CASSAYGVNGGTQYF. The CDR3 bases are TGTGCCAGCAGTGCTTATGGCGTCAACGGAGGGACCCAGTACTTC.

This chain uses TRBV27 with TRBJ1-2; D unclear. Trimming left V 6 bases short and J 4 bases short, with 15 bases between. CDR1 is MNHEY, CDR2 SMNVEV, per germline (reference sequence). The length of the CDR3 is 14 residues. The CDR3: CASRPRMFSYGYTF. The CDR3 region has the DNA TGTGCCAGCAGGCCCCGAATGTTCAGCTATGGCTACACCTTC.

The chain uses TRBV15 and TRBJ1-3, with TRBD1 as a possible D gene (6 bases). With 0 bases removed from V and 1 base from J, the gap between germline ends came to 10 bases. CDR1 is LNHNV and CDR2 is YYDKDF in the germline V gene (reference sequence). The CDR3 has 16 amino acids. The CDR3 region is CATSRDGRGSGNTIYF. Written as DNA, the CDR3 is TGTGCCACCAGCAGAGATGGGAGGGGGTCTGGAAACACCATATATTTT.

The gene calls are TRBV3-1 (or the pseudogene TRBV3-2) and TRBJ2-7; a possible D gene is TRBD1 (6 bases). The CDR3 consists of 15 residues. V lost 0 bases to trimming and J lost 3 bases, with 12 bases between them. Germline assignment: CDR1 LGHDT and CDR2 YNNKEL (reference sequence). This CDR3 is CASSQDRGQSYEQYF. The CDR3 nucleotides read TGTGCCAGCAGCCAAGATCGAGGACAGAGCTACGAGCAGTACTTC.

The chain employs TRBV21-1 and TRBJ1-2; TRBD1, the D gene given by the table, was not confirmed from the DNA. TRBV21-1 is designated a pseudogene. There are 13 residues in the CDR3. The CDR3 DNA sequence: TGTGCCAGCAGCGAGACAGGGGCGAGTGGCTACACCTTC. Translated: CASSETGASGYTF.

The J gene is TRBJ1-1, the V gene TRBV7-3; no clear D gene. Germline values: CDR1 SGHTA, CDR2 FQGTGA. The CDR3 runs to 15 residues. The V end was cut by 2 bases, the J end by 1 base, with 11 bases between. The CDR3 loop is CASSLPREKNTEAFF. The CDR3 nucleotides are TGTGCCAGCAGCTTACCGAGAGAAAAGAACACTGAAGCTTTCTTT.

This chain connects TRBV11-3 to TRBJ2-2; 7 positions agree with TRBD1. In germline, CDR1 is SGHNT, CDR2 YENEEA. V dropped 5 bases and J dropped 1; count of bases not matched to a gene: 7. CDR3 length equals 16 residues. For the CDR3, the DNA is TGTGCCAGCAGCCCACGACAGGGCGGGAACACCGGGGAGCTGTTTTTT. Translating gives CASSPRQGGNTGELFF.

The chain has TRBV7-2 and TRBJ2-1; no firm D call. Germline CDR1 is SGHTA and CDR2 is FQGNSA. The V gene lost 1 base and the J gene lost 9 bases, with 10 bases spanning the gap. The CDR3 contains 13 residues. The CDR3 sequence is CASSLVASSEQFF. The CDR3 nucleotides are TGTGCCAGCAGCTTAGTCGCGTCTAGTGAGCAGTTCTTC.

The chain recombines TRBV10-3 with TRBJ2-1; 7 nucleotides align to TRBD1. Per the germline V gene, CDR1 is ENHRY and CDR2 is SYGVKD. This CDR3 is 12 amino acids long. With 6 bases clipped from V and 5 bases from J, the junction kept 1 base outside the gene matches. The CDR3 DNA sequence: TGTGCCATCAGCGGACAGGACAATGAGCAGTTCTTC. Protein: CAISGQDNEQFF.

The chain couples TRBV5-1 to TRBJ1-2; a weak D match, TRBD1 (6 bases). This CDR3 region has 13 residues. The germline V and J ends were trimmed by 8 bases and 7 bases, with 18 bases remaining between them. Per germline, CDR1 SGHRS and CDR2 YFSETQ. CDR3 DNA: TGCGCCAGTAATGAACAGGGAATCGGTGGCTACACCTTC. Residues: CASNEQGIGGYTF.

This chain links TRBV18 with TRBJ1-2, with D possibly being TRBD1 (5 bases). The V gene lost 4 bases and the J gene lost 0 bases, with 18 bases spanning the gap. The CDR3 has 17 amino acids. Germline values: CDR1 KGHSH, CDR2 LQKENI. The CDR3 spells CASSRSLTAIANYGYTF. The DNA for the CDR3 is TGTGCCAGCTCACGCTCCTTGACAGCGATAGCTAACTATGGCTACACCTTC.

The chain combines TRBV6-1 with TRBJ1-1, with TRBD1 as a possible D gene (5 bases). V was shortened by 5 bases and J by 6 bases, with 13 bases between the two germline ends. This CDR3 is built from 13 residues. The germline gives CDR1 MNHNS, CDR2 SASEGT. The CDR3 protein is CASSSDSRSEAFF. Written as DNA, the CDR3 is TGTGCCAGCAGTTCCGACAGCCGTTCTGAAGCTTTCTTT.

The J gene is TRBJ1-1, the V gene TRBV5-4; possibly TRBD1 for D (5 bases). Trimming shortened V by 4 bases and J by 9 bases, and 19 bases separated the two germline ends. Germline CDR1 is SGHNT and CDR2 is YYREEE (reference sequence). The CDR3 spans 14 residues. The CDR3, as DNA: TGTGCCAGCAGCGCACCTTCGGGGGAGGGTAAAGCTTTCTTT. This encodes CASSAPSGEGKAFF. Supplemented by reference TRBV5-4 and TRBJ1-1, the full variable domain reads ETGVTQSPTHLIKTRGQQVTLRCSSQSGHNTVSWYQQALGQGPQFIFQYYREEENGRGNFPPRFSGLQFPNYSSELNVNALELDDSALYLCASSAPSGEGKAFFGQGTRLTVV.

CDR3 bases: TGTGCCAGCAGCTTTTCAAGCGTGACCGGGGAGCTGTTTTTT. This gives the protein CASSFSSVTGELFF. The chain carries TRBV11-2 and TRBJ2-2, with unresolved D. CDR3 length: 14 amino acids. CDR1 is SGHAT and CDR2 is FQNNGV in the germline V gene. V gave up 3 bases and J gave up 5 bases, with 10 bases separating them.

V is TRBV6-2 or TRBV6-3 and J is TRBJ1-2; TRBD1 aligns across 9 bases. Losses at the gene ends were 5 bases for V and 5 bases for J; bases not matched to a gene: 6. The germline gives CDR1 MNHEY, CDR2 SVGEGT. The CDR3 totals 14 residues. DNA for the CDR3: TGTGCCAGCAGTATGGGGACAGGGAATTATGGCTACACCTTC. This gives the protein CASSMGTGNYGYTF.

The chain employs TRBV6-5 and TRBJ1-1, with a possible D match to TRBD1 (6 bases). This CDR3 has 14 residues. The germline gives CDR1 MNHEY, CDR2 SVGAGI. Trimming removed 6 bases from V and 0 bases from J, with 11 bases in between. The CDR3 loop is CASSATGMNTEAFF. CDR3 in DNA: TGTGCCAGCAGCGCCACAGGGATGAACACTGAAGCTTTCTTT.

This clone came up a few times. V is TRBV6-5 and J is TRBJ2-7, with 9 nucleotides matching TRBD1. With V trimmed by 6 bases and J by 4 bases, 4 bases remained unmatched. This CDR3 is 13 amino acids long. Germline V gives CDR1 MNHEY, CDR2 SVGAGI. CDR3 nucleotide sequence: TGTGCCAGCAGCCACAGGGGGCATTACGAGCAGTACGTC. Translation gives CASSHRGHYEQYV.